Reported below is one T cell receptor (beta chain). Its antigen remains undetermined. The record has no base qualities; no much larger clone is one base away. This record belongs to a study of cytomegalovirus exposure and HLA in healthy donors (dated by TCRdb to the late 2010s). For the wider study: An earlier analysis of about 530 of the donors reported 276 Gb of sequence data and approximately 120 million unique TCR beta sequences obtained from about 179 million T cells. Among the approximately 430 genotyped donors, approximately 81% belonged to the genetic ancestry cluster associated with self-reported Caucasian donors. All discovery cohort repertoires had been generated using a single sequencing platform. The later analysis used no new phenotypic data to find candidate immune exposures, relying instead on TCR beta sequences and their occurrence across donors. Alongside the repertoire data, information on donor age, sex, ethnicity and CMV serostatus was compiled. Four to six DR-DQ haplotypes were handled as single units for association and clustering because linkage in the cohort was strong. A later genetic analysis took genome-wide SNP genotypes for about 55% of the roughly 700 donors and used that subset as a discovery cohort. About 300 gigabases of sequencing data and approximately 84 million unique TCR sequences were included in an early release covering 550 to 800 HLA-typed donors. The number of typed donors differed by locus: roughly 629-640 for A, B, C, DRB1 and DQB1; roughly 510 for DQA1; 606 for DPA1; and about 450 for DPB1. Both class I and class II loci were covered by HLA typing, at four-digit resolution. To study patterns of TCR occurrence, a later analysis re-analyzed previously published TCR beta repertoires from 600 to 750 donors and added high-resolution HLA genotyping. The study combined high-throughput TCR immunosequencing, statistical association of individual TCRs with disease status, and machine learning to predict cytomegalovirus infection status. To decide whether each TCR beta V gene segment behaved as functional or pseudogenic, an earlier analysis of some 600 of the donors relied on high-throughput TCR beta sequencing. In addition to the first cohort of 650 to 750 subjects, a separate validation cohort of about 120 different subjects was used. Across under 500 genotyped donors of the cohort, an average of approximately 240,000 unique TCR beta nucleotide sequences per donor were sequenced, and approximately 17% of those sequences were non-productive. The study used immunosequencing to profile the T cell repertoires of approximately 650 subjects and linked those repertoires to cytomegalovirus serostatus. The study aimed to test whether signatures of past pathogen exposure could be identified by cataloging public T cell receptors. What the research found in general, with its limitations: Because counts were too low, more than 15 rarely observed V segments, including chromosome 9 orphons, were excluded from the earlier analysis of a few hundred of the donors. Several of the top co-occurrence clusters appeared to be linked to parvovirus B19, influenza, CMV and Epstein-Barr virus, according to a later analysis. A later analysis associated some 17,000 TCR beta sequences with specific HLA alleles at a false discovery rate of 0.05. Correlated functional status among segregating V segments might be attributable to linkage disequilibrium, but an unknown experimental factor could not be ruled out. The sequencing pipeline was judged likely to have produced a cluster of highly shared sequence variants as a technical artifact. A further reported finding was that TCR beta sequences accurately predicted the HLA-A and HLA-B alleles for most subjects in the first cohort. According to the authors, the approach could potentially be generalized to other disease states and immunological phenotypes. When HLA alleles, especially DR and DQ, strongly co-occurred, attributing TCR associations to individual alleles was difficult. Presence/absence analyses assumed roughly uniform sequencing depth across donors, an assumption that may not hold. According to a later analysis, TCR association rates differed among HLA loci, with DRB1 alleles showing the most associated TCRs and HLA-C alleles showing the fewest. A later genetic analysis reported fewer N-insertions in productive TCRs among donors in an Asian-associated ancestry cluster than the roughly 700-donor mean. CMV serostatus was the only immune exposure information available for the cohort. A few of the identified cytomegalovirus-associated TCR beta chains were confirmed in vitro to be specific for cytomegalovirus antigens. Because HLA typing was unavailable for some donors at each locus, only the typed subset was used in association tests. Because the 87-base-pair reads could not distinguish some IMGT-functional V segments, including TRBV6-2 and TRBV6-3, those segments were excluded. Compared with equally common non-associated chains, HLA-associated TCR beta chains in a later analysis were more clonally expanded and had lower generation probabilities. Cytomegalovirus status was reported to be diagnosed by the classifier with high specificity and sensitivity in both the original and validation cohorts. In a later genetic analysis, a missense DCLRE1C variant was associated with V-gene and J-gene trimming of TCR beta chains, and the association was replicated in an independent cohort. In this cohort, only TCR beta chains were sequenced, and detectable features were limited by the absence of alpha or paired-chain data. In the study, roughly 160 TCR beta chains were listed as associated with cytomegalovirus. A later analysis found that most CMV-associated TCR beta chains appeared HLA-restricted, with HLA associations seemingly driven largely by CMV exposure. While some public TCRs were present in many individuals, most TCR sequences turned up only very rarely across donors. In an earlier analysis of some 640 of the donors, most TCR beta V segments were observed in productive rearrangements about 90% or about 30% of the time, broadly matching IMGT annotations.

The library was obtained by the immunoSEQ multiplex PCR assay. The multiplex PCR relied on a mix of 60 forward primers for TCR Vbeta segments and 13 reverse primers for TCR Jbeta segments. A multiplex PCR assay on genomic DNA amplified the CDR3 region of rearranged TCR beta genes. On the Illumina HiSeq System, the amplified TCR beta libraries were sequenced as 87-base-pair reads. The authors' analysis ran thus. Across the 700 or so repertoires, a later analysis counted 78 million or so unique TCR beta chains, around 11 million of which were shared by at least two donors. To remove PCR and sequencing errors, raw reads were error-corrected and collapsed into unique sequences using a nearest-neighbor algorithm that merged closely related sequences. V, D and J gene segments were assigned by aligning CDR3 sequences to IMGT reference sequences. For a sequence to be retained, a match of at least six nucleotides to both a V gene segment and a J gene segment was required. A rearrangement was called productive if the CDR3 had no stop codons and remained in frame with V and J, and every other rearrangement was called non-productive. Following IMGT convention, CDR3 was defined as the stretch from the second conserved V-encoded cysteine to the conserved J-encoded phenylalanine. Sequences without an unambiguous match to a single V gene segment were excluded from the earlier analysis of 450 to 650 of the donors. In an earlier analysis of some 590 of the donors, V segments were called functional above 56.7% productive rearrangements and were called segregating when the between-donor standard deviation exceeded 5%. A statistical classification framework was built to diagnose cytomegalovirus status from the catalog of TCR beta chain sequences. A later analysis assigned V and J genes by comparing TCR nucleotide sequences with IMGT/GENE-DB human TR gene sequences. Using the TCRdist pipeline, a later analysis assigned CDR3 sequences along with most-parsimonious VDJ recombination scenarios. A later analysis defined each TCR beta chain by its CDR3 amino acid sequence plus V-gene family, and excluded reads lacking a unique V-gene family. As a way to deal with suspected cross-contamination and a sequencing artifact, a later analysis dropped 450 to 600 nucleotide sequences that were highly shared and had low generation probability. In a later analysis, a clonal expansion index for each public chain was calculated from normalized within-repertoire ranks of inferred template counts. Generation probabilities in a later analysis came from a VDJ recombination model fitted to out-of-frame rearrangements, and those results were checked against IGoR. In a later analysis, TCR-TCR, TCR-HLA and TCR-CMV co-occurrence was scored with hypergeometric tests, and a repertoire-size bias correction was applied to TCR pairs. To estimate false discovery rates, a later analysis permuted the HLA or CMV assignments 20 times. In a later analysis, co-occurring TCRs were grouped using DBSCAN, with TCRdist sequence similarity added in when clustering inside HLA-allele-positive subsets. For co-occurrence clustering, repertoires with fewer than 30,000 or more than 120,000 public chains were excluded, along with roughly 5 repertoires with anomalous nucleotide sharing. Here the immuneACCESS table is served through TCRdb, limited to in-frame sequences with V and J called. Missing clones are a known gap in these copies; in checked studies unresolved V genes cover under half, and the rest lacks a known reason. Clone size and the V and J calls come from that table; the DNA yielded D and trimming. The sample has fewer than 250,000 clones on record, roughly four fifths of them singletons. The ten top clones hold 10% to 13% of the sample.

V is clipped by 0 bases and J by 4 bases, and the sequence between their germline boundaries is 12 bases long. From a lookup of the germline V gene, CDR1 and CDR2 are MNHEY and SVGAGI. The CDR3 measures 15 amino acids from cysteine to phenylalanine. The sequence is cut down to CDR3 DNA, 45 bases in frame from base 1. The cohort consisted of hundreds of healthy bone marrow donors. Cohort members were all nominally healthy when sampled, although unrecorded immune exposures were likely present. The donor tested CMV seropositive and was one of the 289 seropositive cohort members. Each donor provided a peripheral blood sample, and peripheral blood mononuclear cells were used for TCR beta sequencing. Genomic DNA extraction from the blood cell samples was performed with the Qiagen DNeasy Blood Extraction Kit.

In this chain, TRBV6-5 is recombined with TRBJ1-2; no D segment can be confidently identified. The clonotype was recovered from a woman in her 50s in good health and CMV-seropositive. Sequenced: PBMCs. The nucleotide sequence is given as TGTGCCAGCAGTTACTCGAATTTTGGCAGCTATGGCTACACCTTC. This gives the protein CASSYSNFGSYGYTF.